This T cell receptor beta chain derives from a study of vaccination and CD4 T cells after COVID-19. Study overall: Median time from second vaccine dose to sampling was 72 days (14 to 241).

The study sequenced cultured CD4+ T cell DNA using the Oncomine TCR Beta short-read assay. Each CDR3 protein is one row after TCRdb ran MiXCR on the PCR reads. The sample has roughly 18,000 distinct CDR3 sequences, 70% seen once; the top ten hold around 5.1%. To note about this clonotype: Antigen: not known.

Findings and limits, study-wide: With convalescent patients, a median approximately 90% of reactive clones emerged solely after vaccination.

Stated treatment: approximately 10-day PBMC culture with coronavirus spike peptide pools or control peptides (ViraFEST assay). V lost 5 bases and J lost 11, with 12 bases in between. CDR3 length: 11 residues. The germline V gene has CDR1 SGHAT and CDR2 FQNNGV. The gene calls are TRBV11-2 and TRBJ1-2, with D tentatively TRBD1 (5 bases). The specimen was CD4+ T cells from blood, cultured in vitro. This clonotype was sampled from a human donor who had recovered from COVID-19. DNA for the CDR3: TGTGCCAGCAGCGTGGGACCGGGATACACCTTC. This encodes CASSVGPGYTF.